The sequence of this T cell receptor (beta chain) was determined in a study of cytomegalovirus exposure and HLA in healthy donors. On the study more broadly: Earlier, 95 million to 140 million unique TCR beta sequences were recovered from 200 million or so T cells by an analysis. General observations from the study: There were some public TCRs occurring in many donors, but most TCR sequences were rare. Presence/absence comparisons presumed near-even sequencing depth among donors. A later analysis found common viral pathogens apparently linked to several of the most significant clusters.

This clone was seen more than once but under ten times. The antigen remains undetermined. With 60 Vbeta and 13 Jbeta primers, the PCR was carried out. Repertoires were generated with immunoSEQ multiplex PCR, while TCRdb's copy carries only in-frame clones and drops some. The repertoire consists of roughly 93,000 clones, with around 81% occurring once and the leading ten covering over 0.5%. The V segment lost 0 bases and the J segment 6 bases; nucleotides outside the gene matches: 5. CDR1 is SGHDT and CDR2 is YYEEEE in the germline V gene. There are 14 residues in the CDR3. Source material: PBMCs. The V gene is TRBV5-6, the J gene TRBJ2-7, with 8 bases aligning to TRBD1. This clonotype was obtained from a man aged 25 to 40 in good health and CMV-seronegative. CDR3 DNA: TGTGCCAGCAGCTTGGTGGGACAGGTACGCGAGCAGTACTTC. Translating it yields CASSLVGQVREQYF.